One and the same sample provided the 27 T cell receptor beta chains below, sequenced in a study of tumor-infiltrating lymphocytes in localized non-small cell lung cancer. Only in-frame clones appear in the TCRdb table, and some are missing; sequencing was by immunoSEQ multiplex PCR. The data hold about 15,000 clones, with 69% observed a single time. The sample consisted of lung tumor tissue. These receptors were obtained from a human donor with non-small cell lung cancer.

In nucleotides, the CDR3 is TGTGCCAGCAGCCCCCCCGGGACAGGGGGAAATGAGCAGTTCTTC. Translating it yields CASSPPGTGGNEQFF. V is TRBV11-2 and J is TRBJ2-1; 11 bases align to TRBD1. Germline CDR1 reads SGHAT; CDR2 reads FQNNGV. The CDR3 is 15 residues long. The junction had 7 bases not matched to a gene; V was cut back by 5 bases and J by 7 bases.

The J gene is TRBJ2-3, the V gene TRBV5-4, with 15 nucleotides matching TRBD2. Germline loops: CDR1 SGHNT, CDR2 YYREEE (reference sequence). With V trimmed by 3 bases and J by 6 bases, 11 bases remained unmatched. The CDR3 is 18 residues long. This chain's CDR3 is CASSSGSGTSGRRDTQYF. The CDR3 DNA reads as TGTGCCAGCAGCTCGGGATCCGGGACTAGCGGGAGGCGGGATACGCAGTATTTT.

This chain connects TRBV6-1 to TRBJ2-7, with 9 bases aligning to TRBD2. This CDR3 is 15 amino acids long. V shed 1 base and J 0 bases; nucleotides not matched to a gene: 1. CDR1 MNHNS and CDR2 SASEGT come from the germline V gene. The CDR3 loop reads CASSEVSGSSYEQYF. CDR3 coding DNA: TGTGCCAGCAGTGAAGTTAGCGGGAGCTCCTACGAGCAGTACTTC.

The chain recombines TRBV5-1 with TRBJ2-2, with 8 bases that match TRBD2. The CDR3 is 15 residues long. Germline V gene data show CDR1 as SGHRS and CDR2 as YFSETQ. The V gene end was trimmed by 4 bases and the J gene end by 1 base; junction bases not matched to a gene: 3. The CDR3 region is CASSPGGVNTGELFF. Here the CDR3 DNA reads TGCGCCAGCAGCCCGGGGGGGGTGAACACCGGGGAGCTGTTTTTT.

This clone showed up just a few times. The chain uses TRBV28 and TRBJ1-5; D is unclear. From germline, CDR1 is MDHEN and CDR2 SYDVKM. The CDR3 is made up of 13 amino acids. The ends were cut back, 6 bases at V and 8 bases at J, with 14 bases in the middle. The CDR3 DNA sequence: TGTGCCAGCAGCCGATCGAGTAGTGAGCCCCAGCATTTT. Amino acids: CASSRSSSEPQHF.

This clone turned up a few times. This chain links TRBV7-6 with TRBJ1-5; D perhaps matches TRBD1 (5 bases). CDR1 and CDR2 (germline): SGHVS, FNYEAQ. Trimming cost V 4 bases and J 6 bases, with 16 bases left between them. The CDR3 length is 15 residues. CDR3 protein: CASSYSGGIGQPQHF. CDR3 DNA sequence: TGTGCCAGCAGCTATAGTGGGGGTATCGGTCAGCCCCAGCATTTT. Together with reference TRBV7-6 and TRBJ1-5, the CDR3 gives the full variable domain: GAGVSQSPRYKVTKRGQDVALRCDPISGHVSLYWYRQALGQGPEFLTYFNYEAQQDKSGLPNDRFSAERPEGSISTLTIQRTEQRDSAMYRCASSYSGGIGQPQHFGDGTRLSIL.

The J gene is TRBJ1-1, the V gene TRBV5-8; D uncertain. The CDR3 extends over 14 amino acids. Germline assignment: CDR1 SGHTS and CDR2 YDEGEE. Between the trimmed V and J ends, which lost 0 bases and 5 bases, there was a span of 11 bases. CDR3: CASSLAAGVTEAFF. CDR3 DNA sequence: TGTGCCAGCAGCTTGGCTGCCGGGGTGACTGAAGCTTTCTTT.

The chain has TRBV4-2 and TRBJ2-2, with 8 nucleotides matching TRBD1. This CDR3 spans 18 amino acids. Germline V gene data show CDR1 as LGHNA and CDR2 as YNFKEQ. V dropped 0 bases and J dropped 5; count of bases not matched to a gene: 11. CDR3 nucleotides: TGTGCCAGCAGCCAAGATAGCAGGGCAGGGGGCCGAACCGGGGAGCTGTTTTTT. Residues: CASSQDSRAGGRTGELFF.

This sequence joins TRBV18 and TRBJ2-3; D gene unclear. The V end was cut by 0 bases, the J end by 0 bases, with 4 bases between. The CDR3 contains 14 residues. CDR1 is KGHSH, CDR2 LQKENI, per germline. The CDR3 sequence is CASSPPHSTDTQYF. In DNA form, the CDR3 reads TGTGCCAGCTCACCACCGCATAGCACAGATACGCAGTATTTT.

The chain recombines TRBV11-2 with TRBJ2-7; 10 bases match TRBD1. The J segment lost 1 base and the V segment lost 4 bases, leaving 1 base of the junction unmatched. The CDR3 contains 14 residues. Germline V gene lookup returns CDR1 SGHAT and CDR2 FQNNGV. For the CDR3, the DNA is TGTGCCAGCAGCTCGGGACAGGGGTCCTACGAGCAGTACTTC. This gives the protein CASSSGQGSYEQYF.

The CDR3 DNA is TGTGCCAGCAGTTTTCAAGGCAGGGGGCGATACACTGAAGCTTTCTTT. The encoded protein is CASSFQGRGRYTEAFF. This rearrangement joins TRBV28 to TRBJ1-1; 8 bases map to TRBD1. Germline CDR1 is MDHEN and CDR2 is SYDVKM. J gave up 3 bases and V 3 bases, and 9 bases lay outside the gene matches. This CDR3 comprises 16 residues. The full variable domain, completed using reference TRBV28 and TRBJ1-1, is DVKVTQSSRYLVKRTGEKVFLECVQDMDHENMFWYRQDPGLGLRLIYFSYDVKMKEKGDIPEGYSVSREKKERFSLILESASTNQTSMYLCASSFQGRGRYTEAFFGQGTRLTVV.

The J gene is TRBJ2-2, the V gene TRBV5-6; D is undetermined. CDR1 is SGHDT and CDR2 is YYEEEE in the germline V gene. V dropped 5 bases and J dropped 0 bases, with 2 bases sitting between them. This CDR3 spans 12 amino acids. The CDR3 bases are TGTGCCAGCAGGGCGAACACCGGGGAGCTGTTTTTT. Protein product: CASRANTGELFF.

The rearrangement uses TRBV30 and TRBJ1-4; D is unclear. V dropped 0 bases and J dropped 10 bases, with 12 bases sitting between them. The germline gives CDR1 GTSNPN, CDR2 SVGIG (reference sequence). The CDR3 consists of 13 residues. The CDR3, as DNA: TGTGCCTGGAGTGTAAGTGGAATTGGAAAACTGTTTTTT. Translation gives CAWSVSGIGKLFF.

For the CDR3, the DNA is TGTGCCAGCAGTGACAGGGGGGGCACAGATACGCAGTATTTT. Translation gives CASSDRGGTDTQYF. J is TRBJ2-3 and V is TRBV6-4; D tentatively fits TRBD1 or TRBD2 (6 bases each). In germline, CDR1 is MRHNA, CDR2 SNTAGT. The CDR3 consists of 14 residues. V was trimmed by 2 bases and J by 1 base, leaving 7 bases between them.

The rearrangement links TRBV7-2 to TRBJ2-6; 11 bases map to TRBD2. The CDR3 totals 17 residues. J was trimmed by 19 bases and V by 2 bases; bases with no gene match: 19. The V gene's germline CDR1 is SGHTA and CDR2 FQGNSA. CDR3 DNA: TGTGCCAGCAGCTTACAGCCCCCGGGACTAGCGGATCCTCTGGAAACTTTC. Residues: CASSLQPPGLADPLETF.

CDR3 sequence: CASSRDRVVPDEQFF. For the CDR3, the DNA is TGTGCCAGCAGCCGGGACAGGGTCGTCCCTGATGAGCAGTTCTTC. V is TRBV7-9 and J is TRBJ2-1, with 9 nucleotides matching TRBD1. Germline CDR1 and CDR2: SEHNR and FQNEAQ (reference sequence). With V trimmed by 5 bases and J by 8 bases, 10 bases remained unmatched. CDR3 length: 15 residues.

The rearrangement links TRBV18 to TRBJ2-1; D may be TRBD2 (5 bases). The ends were cut back, 3 bases at V and 4 bases at J, with 13 bases in the middle. The length of the CDR3 is 15 residues. Germline-derived CDR1 and CDR2 are KGHSH and LQKENI. The CDR3 region is CASSPSVSGYNEQFF. DNA for the CDR3: TGTGCCAGCTCACCGTCCGTAAGCGGTTACAATGAGCAGTTCTTC.

The chain has TRBV5-1 and TRBJ1-1; TRBD1 matches at 10 bases. The length of the CDR3 is 16 residues. V gave up 2 bases and J gave up 3 bases; unmatched junction bases: 7. The germline gives CDR1 SGHRS, CDR2 YFSETQ. The CDR3 bases are TGCGCCAGCAGCTTCGGGACAGGGGTGGAATACACTGAAGCTTTCTTT. Translated, it gives CASSFGTGVEYTEAFF.

CDR3 DNA: TGTGCCAGCAGCAGAAGTGGTCTGCAAGAGACCCAGTACTTC. Residues: CASSRSGLQETQYF. The chain carries TRBV7-8 and TRBJ2-5, with D uncertain. The CDR3 covers 14 residues. Trimming removed 5 bases at V and 2 bases at J, with 12 bases between. Germline assignment: CDR1 SGHVS and CDR2 FQNEAQ.

This chain connects TRBV27 to TRBJ2-7; the match to TRBD2 covers 7 bases. This CDR3 region has 14 residues. The V and J ends lost 5 bases and 5 bases, in that order; junction bases with no gene match: 9. Looked up from germline, CDR1 is MNHEY and CDR2 is SMNVEV (reference sequence). For the CDR3, the DNA is TGTGCCAGCAGTCCGGGGACTACCGAAAACGAGCAGTACTTC. It is translated as CASSPGTTENEQYF.

V gene TRBV28 combines with J gene TRBJ2-7, with D perhaps TRBD2 (5 bases). This CDR3 is built from 15 residues. V was shortened by 4 bases and J by 3 bases, with 16 bases between the two germline ends. CDR1 MDHEN and CDR2 SYDVKM come from the germline V gene. The CDR3 here is CASSSGLDWGYEQYF. The CDR3 region has the DNA TGTGCCAGCAGTTCGGGGTTAGACTGGGGCTACGAGCAGTACTTC.

This chain links TRBV5-6 with TRBJ2-7, with D unresolved. The CDR3 covers 14 residues. Trimming cost V 0 bases and J 6 bases, with 13 bases left between them. From germline, CDR1 is SGHDT and CDR2 YYEEEE. This CDR3 is CASSLDGRVSEQYF. Written as DNA, the CDR3 is TGTGCCAGCAGCTTGGACGGACGGGTGTCCGAGCAGTACTTC.

The chain combines TRBV7-9 with TRBJ2-1, with no clear D. This CDR3 comprises 13 residues. Trimming cost V 0 bases and J 8 bases, with 8 bases left between them. Looked up from germline, CDR1 is SEHNR and CDR2 is FQNEAQ (reference sequence). Here the CDR3 DNA reads TGTGCCAGCAGCTTAGCTAGTTTCGATGAGCAGTTCTTC. Translation: CASSLASFDEQFF.

The chain is built from TRBV6-5 and TRBJ2-7; 10 positions match TRBD2. The CDR3 contains 16 residues. Germline V gene sequence: CDR1 MNHEY, CDR2 SVGAGI. J was trimmed by 5 bases and V by 1 base; bases with no gene match: 8. The DNA of the CDR3 is TGTGCCAGCAGTTACTACCGAGGGCTAGCGGGAGACGAGCAGTACTTC. Its protein product is CASSYYRGLAGDEQYF.

CDR3 amino acids: CASSSVPGQPQHF. CDR3 coding DNA: TGTGCCAGCAGTTCGGTTCCAGGCCAGCCCCAGCATTTT. The chain has TRBV6-1 and TRBJ1-5; D gene unclear. Trimming took 5 bases from V and 7 from J, leaving 12 bases between them. CDR1 and CDR2 from the germline V gene are MNHNS and SASEGT. This CDR3 is built from 13 residues.

This rearrangement joins TRBV5-1 to TRBJ2-1; tentative D call: TRBD2 (5 bases). The V gene's germline CDR1 is SGHRS and CDR2 YFSETQ. The CDR3 has 13 residues. V lost 4 bases to trimming and J lost 5 bases, with 10 bases between them. The CDR3 nucleotides read TGCGCCAGCAGCCTCGGGGTGGACAATGAGCAGTTCTTC. It yields the protein CASSLGVDNEQFF.

The sample holds a few counts of this clone. V usage is TRBV27 and J usage is TRBJ1-1; maybe TRBD1 (5 bases). The ends were cut back, 3 bases at V and 7 bases at J, with 15 bases in the middle. Germline lookup yields CDR1 MNHEY and CDR2 SMNVEV (reference sequence). The CDR3 covers 14 residues. The CDR3 protein is CASSFQGDVIEAFF. DNA for the CDR3: TGTGCCAGCAGTTTTCAGGGTGATGTGATTGAAGCTTTCTTT.